This T cell receptor (beta chain) was retrieved from a study of blood T cells in healthy people across ages. After removal of 5 bases from V and 0 bases from J, the junction contained 4 bases not matched to a gene. Germline loops: CDR1 SEHNR, CDR2 FQNEAQ (reference sequence). CDR3 length: 15 residues. PCR was performed a second time for about 7 to 11 cycles using a sample-barcoded 5' primer and a J-beta primer mix. TCRdb processed the 5' RACE reads anew with MiXCR; each CDR3 protein has one entry. Among some 640,000 distinct CDR3 sequences, around 31% were seen once, and the ten largest hold around 14%. This clonotype was observed a handful of times.

The clonotype originates from a woman of 80 years or more in good health. What was sequenced was blood. The rearrangement joins TRBV7-9 to TRBJ2-7; 10 bases fit TRBD2. This CDR3 is CASSRSGGPSYEQYF. DNA of the CDR3: TGTGCCAGCAGCCGTAGCGGGGGGCCCTCCTACGAGCAGTACTTC.